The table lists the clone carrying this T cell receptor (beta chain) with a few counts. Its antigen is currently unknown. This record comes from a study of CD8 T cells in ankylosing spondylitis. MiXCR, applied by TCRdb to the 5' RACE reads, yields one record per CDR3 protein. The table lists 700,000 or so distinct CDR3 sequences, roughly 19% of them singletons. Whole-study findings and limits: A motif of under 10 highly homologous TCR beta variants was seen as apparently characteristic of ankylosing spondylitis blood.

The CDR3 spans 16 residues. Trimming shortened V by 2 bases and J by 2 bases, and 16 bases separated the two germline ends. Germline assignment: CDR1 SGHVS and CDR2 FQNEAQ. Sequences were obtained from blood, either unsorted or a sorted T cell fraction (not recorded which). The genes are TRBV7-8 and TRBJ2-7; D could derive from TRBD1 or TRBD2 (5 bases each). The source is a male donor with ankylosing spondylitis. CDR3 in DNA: TGTGCCAGCAGCTTAAGGGGTCTAGCCCTTACCTACGAGCAGTACTTC. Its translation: CASSLRGLALTYEQYF.